The sample holds a few counts of the clone carrying this T cell receptor (beta chain). As yet, its antigen is unknown. Trimming cost V 4 bases and J 0 bases, with 8 bases left between them. CDR3 length: 13 amino acids. Germline lookup yields CDR1 SGHRS and CDR2 YFSETQ. The data stem from a study of cytomegalovirus exposure and HLA in healthy donors. General study points: As a later analysis showed, a missense DCLRE1C variant was linked to trimming of TCR beta V- and J-genes.

PCR amplification relied on 60 Vbeta primers (plus 13 Jbeta primers). Authors' data handling: In a later analysis, of tens of millions of unique beta chains, roughly 9.9 million appeared in at least two donors. TCRdb's table, derived via immunoSEQ multiplex PCR, lists solely in-frame clones and lacks some. V, J and clone size were drawn from that table, and D and trimming were deduced from the DNA. The sample holds more than 90,000 clones; under 90% are singletons and the top ten take about 4%. The sample consisted of PBMCs. The sequence came from a man over 45 in good health and CMV-seronegative. The chain couples TRBV5-1 to TRBJ2-7; D perhaps matches TRBD1 (5 bases). CDR3: CASSPDTSYEQYF. CDR3 DNA sequence: TGCGCCAGCAGCCCGGACACCTCCTACGAGCAGTACTTC.